This entry features one TCR beta chain sequence. This sample was taken from a study of OX40 agonist ivuxolimab in advanced cancers. TCRdb's copy holds only in-frame clones and misses some; the assay was immunoSEQ multiplex PCR. The sample has more than 80,000 clones, less than 95% seen once. Germline assignment: CDR1 SGHNT and CDR2 YYREEE (reference sequence). V was cut by 4 bases and J by 2 bases, with 13 bases left in between. This CDR3 has 15 residues. The specimen comprised CD4+ or CD8+ T cells sorted from blood, sampled in a trial of the OX40 agonist ivuxolimab. The J gene is TRBJ2-1, the V gene TRBV5-4; D is unresolved. This TCR came from an adult with an advanced solid tumor such as melanoma, head and neck, liver or kidney cancer. The CDR3, as DNA: TGTGCCAGCAGCCCAAGTCTCGACGCCTACAATGAGCAGTTCTTC. Protein: CASSPSLDAYNEQFF.